A selection of T cell receptor beta chains follows, all from one sample in a study of cytomegalovirus exposure and HLA in healthy donors. The repertoire was sequenced with immunoSEQ multiplex PCR; TCRdb's copy has only in-frame clones and lacks some. This repertoire shows 150,000 to 200,000 clones, around nine tenths found once; its top ten account for around 1.5%. Specimen: PBMCs. The receptors stem from a woman aged 18 to 35 in good health and CMV-seronegative. Each CDR3 is given with its conserved first and last residue. A D gene is named only where the DNA matches it firmly. Where a row states a size, it is once, few, many or the class of an expanded clone; other rows omit it.

V gene	D gene	clone size	J gene	CDR3 protein	CDR3 DNA
TRBV10-3	NA	once	TRBJ1-2	CAISDRGNYGYTF	TGTGCCATCAGTGACCGCGGTAACTATGGCTACACCTTC
TRBV6-5	NA	NA	TRBJ1-4	CASSYSMGPTNEKLFF	TGTGCCAGCAGTTACTCGATGGGGCCAACTAATGAAAAACTGTTTTTT
TRBV6-4	NA	NA	TRBJ2-1	CASSDGLYNEQFF	TGTGCCAGCAGTGACGGACTCTACAATGAGCAGTTCTTC
TRBV11-1	NA	NA	TRBJ2-7	CASSSGPYPGDSSYEQYF	TGTGCCAGCAGCTCGGGACCTTACCCAGGGGATAGCTCCTACGAGCAGTACTTC
TRBV5-1	TRBD1	NA	TRBJ1-2	CASSYDRGYPGGYTF	TGCGCCAGCAGCTACGACAGGGGATACCCGGGAGGCTACACCTTC
TRBV12-5	TRBD1	NA	TRBJ1-4	CASGFLSGQGNEKLFF	TGTGCTAGTGGTTTCTTATCGGGACAGGGTAATGAAAAACTGTTTTTT
TRBV28	TRBD1	NA	TRBJ1-6	CASRGRTGGAYSPLHF	TGTGCCAGCAGGGGCCGCACAGGGGGCGCGTATTCACCCCTCCACTTT
TRBV7-2	TRBD2	NA	TRBJ2-7	CASSLAGGVSYEQYF	TGTGCCAGCAGCTTAGCGGGAGGGGTATCCTACGAGCAGTACTTC
TRBV4-1	NA	NA	TRBJ2-5	CASSPAPGDGRIEQYF	TGCGCCAGCAGCCCCGCGCCGGGGGACGGGCGAATAGAGCAGTACTTC
TRBV30	TRBD1	NA	TRBJ1-4	CAWSMEGALEKLFF	TGTGCCTGGAGTATGGAGGGGGCGCTTGAAAAACTGTTTTTT
TRBV2	NA	NA	TRBJ1-2	CASRQGQASPYGYTF	TGTGCCAGCAGACAGGGACAAGCGAGTCCCTATGGCTACACCTTC
TRBV16	NA	NA	TRBJ2-1	CASSQSRLTNEQFF	TGTGCCAGCAGCCAATCGAGGCTAACCAATGAGCAGTTCTTC
TRBV21-1	NA	NA	TRBJ2-1	CASSIRAGGPLNEQFF	TGTGCCAGCAGCATTAGAGCGGGGGGGCCGTTAAATGAGCAGTTCTTC
TRBV2	TRBD2	once	TRBJ2-1	CAMLAGGRNEQFF	TGTGCCATGCTAGCGGGAGGTCGTAATGAGCAGTTCTTC
TRBV2	TRBD1	NA	TRBJ1-5	CASSENLDRRVNQPQHF	TGTGCCAGCAGTGAAAACTTGGACAGGAGAGTCAATCAGCCCCAGCATTTT
TRBV11-2	NA	NA	TRBJ2-7	CASSSGREQYF	TGTGCCAGCAGCTCGGGGAGGGAGCAGTACTTC
TRBV5-1	TRBD2	once	TRBJ2-7	CASSSPPERESYEQYF	TGCGCCAGCAGCTCCCCCCCGGAGCGGGAGAGCTACGAGCAGTACTTC
TRBV2	TRBD2	NA	TRBJ2-4	CASSVYRGLGSPTAKNIQYF	TGTGCCAGCAGTGTATATCGGGGACTAGGGAGCCCCACAGCCAAAAACATTCAGTACTTC
TRBV6-5	TRBD1	NA	TRBJ1-2	CASSKGQYYGYTF	TGTGCCAGCAGTAAGGGACAGTACTATGGCTACACCTTC
TRBV5-8	TRBD1	NA	TRBJ2-3	CASSLGQGIDTQYF	TGTGCCAGCAGCTTAGGACAGGGAATAGATACGCAGTATTTT
TRBV15	NA	NA	TRBJ2-7	CATSRLVTQSPYEQYF	TGTGCCACCAGCAGATTAGTGACTCAATCCCCCTACGAGCAGTACTTC
TRBV2	TRBD1	NA	TRBJ1-6	CASRGQSLRDSPLHF	TGTGCCAGCAGGGGACAGTCCCTTCGGGATTCACCCCTCCACTTT
TRBV2	NA	NA	TRBJ1-2	CASSDSRANYGYTF	TGTGCCAGCAGTGACAGTCGTGCTAACTATGGCTACACCTTC
TRBV5-1	TRBD1	NA	TRBJ1-3	CASSKGDRDGNTIYF	TGCGCCAGCTCCAAGGGGGACAGGGACGGAAACACCATATATTTT
TRBV6-5	TRBD2	once	TRBJ2-1	CASSYPTSGGGRRQFF	TGTGCCAGCAGTTACCCGACTAGCGGGGGGGGCCGAAGGCAGTTCTTC
TRBV9	NA	NA	TRBJ2-1	CASSVGGSGYNEQFF	TGTGCCAGCAGCGTAGGAGGTAGTGGCTACAATGAGCAGTTCTTC
TRBV19	NA	NA	TRBJ2-7	CASRTGQPPYEQYF	TGTGCCAGTAGGACTGGACAGCCACCCTACGAGCAGTACTTC
TRBV4-1	TRBD2	NA	TRBJ2-1	CASSPGLTSGGGYNEQFF	TGCGCCAGCAGCCCCGGACTCACTAGCGGGGGGGGTTACAATGAGCAGTTCTTC
TRBV5-1	NA	NA	TRBJ2-3	CASSLQSTDTQYF	TGCGCCAGCAGCTTGCAGAGCACAGATACGCAGTATTTT
TRBV5-1	NA	NA	TRBJ1-2	CASSLGGLLNYGYTF	TGCGCCAGCAGCTTGGGGGGCCTCCTTAACTATGGCTACACCTTC
TRBV27	NA	NA	TRBJ2-1	CASSLQGGNEQFF	TGTGCCAGCAGTTTGCAGGGGGGCAATGAGCAGTTCTTC
TRBV4-3	NA	once	TRBJ2-7	CASSQDILASNYEQYF	TGCGCCAGCAGCCAAGATATCCTGGCTAGCAACTACGAGCAGTACTTC
TRBV11-3	TRBD2	NA	TRBJ2-5	CASSLDPGLAGSQETQYF	TGTGCCAGCAGCTTAGATCCAGGACTAGCGGGATCCCAAGAGACCCAGTACTTC